A selection of T cell receptor beta chains follows, all from one sample in a study of T cell responses to AZD1222 COVID-19 vaccine. Profiled with immunoSEQ multiplex PCR; TCRdb holds only in-frame clones, not every one. The data contain 60,000 to 100,000 clones, roughly nine tenths of them singletons. The sequencing used peripheral blood, collected on day 0 of MenACWY control vaccination. All receptors derive from an adult in good health. Each CDR3 is given with its conserved first and last residue. Fields, in order: clone size, D gene, J gene, V gene, CDR3 protein, CDR3 DNA. D genes are given only for firm matches. The size of a clone is reported for some rows only, either as once, few or many, or as a class for expanded clones.

NA TRBD2 TRBJ2-1 TRBV3-1/TRBV3-2 CASSRTSGYNEQFF TGTGCCAGCAGCCGAACTAGCGGGTACAATGAGCAGTTCTTC
NA TRBD1 TRBJ2-5 TRBV7-3 CASSSGTGAGETQYF TGTGCCAGCAGCTCCGGGACAGGGGCGGGGGAGACCCAGTACTTC
NA NA TRBJ1-4 TRBV3-1/TRBV3-2 CASSQDLGRGQGKLFF TGTGCCAGCAGCCAAGATTTAGGGCGGGGACAAGGCAAACTGTTTTTT
NA TRBD1 TRBJ1-2 TRBV5-1 CASSLDPTGGTGGYTF TGCGCCAGCAGCTTGGACCCCACAGGGGGCACGGGTGGCTACACCTTC
NA TRBD1 TRBJ1-2 TRBV28 CASSSGQGRHYGYTF TGTGCCAGCAGTTCCGGACAGGGGAGGCACTATGGCTACACCTTC
NA NA TRBJ1-5 TRBV10-3 CAISESRGGNQPQHF TGTGCCATCAGTGAGTCCAGGGGTGGCAATCAGCCCCAGCATTTT
NA NA TRBJ2-4 TRBV6-6 CASSNGLKNIQYF TGTGCCAGCAGCAACGGGCTGAAAAACATTCAGTACTTC
NA NA TRBJ2-3 TRBV6-2/TRBV6-3 CASSYTDRSQTDTQYF TGTGCCAGCAGTTATACGGATCGGTCGCAGACAGATACGCAGTATTTT
NA TRBD2 TRBJ2-1 TRBV3-1/TRBV3-2 CASSRGLAETNEQFF TGTGCCAGCAGCCGGGGACTAGCGGAGACGAATGAGCAGTTCTTC
NA NA TRBJ1-5 TRBV4-3 CASSQGLGDQPQHF TGCGCCAGCAGCCAAGGTCTAGGGGATCAGCCCCAGCATTTT
NA NA TRBJ2-2 TRBV12-3/TRBV12-4 CASSRGAVGELFF TGTGCCAGCAGCAGGGGGGCTGTCGGGGAGCTGTTTTTT
NA TRBD1 TRBJ1-5 TRBV19 CASSADRGGQPQHF TGTGCCAGTAGTGCGGACAGGGGGGGTCAGCCCCAGCATTTT
NA TRBD2 TRBJ2-3 TRBV19 CASSILAGGVDTQYF TGTGCCAGTAGTATACTAGCGGGAGGAGTAGATACGCAGTATTTT
NA NA TRBJ1-5 TRBV20-1 CSASERTAASDQPQHF TGCAGTGCTAGTGAAAGGACAGCCGCTAGCGATCAGCCCCAGCATTTT
NA NA TRBJ2-1 TRBV7-6 CASSLFGTASYNEQFF TGTGCCAGCAGCTTATTCGGGACTGCCTCCTACAATGAGCAGTTCTTC
NA TRBD1 TRBJ1-5 TRBV18 CASSLEGGAEPQHF TGTGCCAGCTCACTAGAAGGGGGCGCGGAGCCCCAGCATTTT
NA NA TRBJ2-1 TRBV29-1 CSVDRAGRSSSYNEQFF TGCAGCGTTGACCGGGCGGGTAGATCGAGCTCCTACAATGAGCAGTTCTTC
NA NA TRBJ2-7 TRBV19 CASSPPGSREQYF TGTGCCAGTAGTCCCCCCGGTTCTCGCGAGCAGTACTTC
NA NA TRBJ2-5 TRBV7-9 CASSLEGSQGTQYF TGTGCCAGCAGCTTAGAGGGGTCCCAGGGGACCCAGTACTTC
NA NA TRBJ2-6 TRBV29-1 CSAQVEGGGANVLTF TGCAGCGCCCAGGTTGAGGGCGGTGGGGCCAACGTCCTGACTTTC
NA NA TRBJ2-3 TRBV6-2/TRBV6-3 CASSYSQADTQYF TGTGCCAGCAGTTACTCACAGGCAGATACGCAGTATTTT
once NA TRBJ1-4 TRBV12-3/TRBV12-4 CASSLALDSRIF TGTGCCAGCAGTTTGGCTCTGGACAGCAGGATTTTT
NA NA TRBJ2-7 TRBV7-9 CASSLATPYEQYF TGTGCCAGCAGCTTAGCCACCCCCTACGAGCAGTACTTC
NA NA TRBJ2-6 TRBV5-1 CASSLVSGFGANVLTF TGCGCCAGCAGCTTGGTGTCAGGGTTTGGGGCCAACGTCCTGACTTTC
NA NA TRBJ1-2 TRBV5-4 CASSLEVGKVYGYTF TGTGCCAGCAGCTTGGAGGTGGGGAAGGTCTATGGCTACACCTTC
NA NA TRBJ2-2 TRBV30 CAWSATLTGELFF TGTGCCTGGAGTGCAACCCTCACCGGGGAGCTGTTTTTT
NA NA TRBJ2-7 TRBV28 CASSLAGTGRGEQYF TGTGCCAGCAGTTTAGCAGGGACTGGCCGAGGCGAGCAGTACTTC
NA NA TRBJ1-5 TRBV6-2/TRBV6-3 CASSLTGQPQHF TGTGCCAGCAGTTTGACTGGTCAGCCCCAGCATTTT
once TRBD2 TRBJ2-2 TRBV24-1 CATTGTSGSNTGELFF TGTGCCACCACCGGGACTAGCGGCTCGAACACCGGGGAGCTGTTTTTT
NA NA TRBJ1-5 TRBV28 CASSGPLGQQPQHF TGTGCCAGCAGTGGACCATTGGGTCAGCAGCCCCAGCATTTT
NA NA TRBJ2-1 TRBV11-3 CASSLDGSSYNEQFF TGTGCCAGCAGCTTAGACGGAAGCTCCTACAATGAGCAGTTCTTC
NA TRBD1 TRBJ1-5 TRBV19 CASSTKQGATNQPQHF TGTGCCAGTAGTACCAAACAGGGGGCTACCAATCAGCCCCAGCATTTT
once NA TRBJ2-7 TRBV6-2/TRBV6-3 CASSWDIEQYF TGTGCCAGCAGTTGGGATATCGAGCAGTACTTC
NA NA TRBJ1-6 TRBV30 CAWSREFNSPLHF TGTGCCTGGAGTCGCGAATTTAATTCACCCCTCCACTTT
NA NA TRBJ2-5 TRBV5-1 CASSLNLAGGETQYF TGCGCCAGCAGCTTGAACCTAGCTGGGGGTGAGACCCAGTACTTC
NA NA TRBJ1-2 TRBV6-2/TRBV6-3 CASSSGVYYGYTF TGTGCCAGCAGTTCCGGAGTCTACTATGGCTACACCTTC
NA NA TRBJ2-7 TRBV4-1 CASSRSGPGEQYF TGCGCCAGCAGCCGATCTGGGCCGGGCGAGCAGTACTTC
NA TRBD1 TRBJ2-3 TRBV6-2/TRBV6-3 CASSYGTESTDTQYF TGTGCCAGCAGTTACGGGACAGAGAGCACAGATACGCAGTATTTT
NA NA TRBJ2-3 TRBV6-6 CASRPAAADTQYF TGTGCCAGCAGACCCGCAGCCGCAGATACGCAGTATTTT
NA NA TRBJ1-3 TRBV2 CASSAGRATNTIYF TGTGCCAGCAGTGCGGGACGAGCCACGAACACCATATATTTT
few NA TRBJ1-6 TRBV12-3/TRBV12-4 CASSLSASPLHF TGTGCCAGCAGTTTATCAGCTTCACCCCTCCACTTT
once TRBD2 TRBJ2-2 TRBV27 CASSFLGLAGGTGELFF TGTGCCAGCAGTTTCCTCGGACTAGCGGGAGGGACCGGGGAGCTGTTTTTT
once NA TRBJ2-7 TRBV9 CASSVGPSSYEQYF TGTGCCAGCAGCGTGGGGCCGAGCTCCTACGAGCAGTACTTC
NA NA TRBJ2-1 TRBV27 CASSLQDLFSEQFF TGTGCCAGCAGTTTACAGGACCTCTTCAGTGAGCAGTTCTTC
NA TRBD2 TRBJ2-3 TRBV19 CASKSSGVYTDTQYF TGTGCCAGCAAATCTAGCGGGGTATACACAGATACGCAGTATTTT
NA TRBD1 TRBJ1-6 TRBV29-1 CSVEDPGTAEMNSPLHF TGCAGCGTTGAAGACCCCGGGACAGCGGAGATGAATTCACCCCTCCACTTT
NA NA TRBJ2-7 TRBV5-5 CASSLGQEPYEQYF TGTGCCAGCAGCTTGGGACAGGAGCCCTACGAGCAGTACTTC
NA TRBD1 TRBJ2-5 TRBV7-3 CASSLTGTGETQYF TGTGCCAGCAGCTTAACCGGGACAGGGGAGACCCAGTACTTC
NA TRBD1 TRBJ1-1 TRBV28 CASRPGTVNTEAFF TGTGCCAGCCGACCCGGGACAGTGAACACTGAAGCTTTCTTT
few TRBD2 TRBJ2-7 TRBV4-2 CASSQELAGAYEQYF TGTGCCAGCAGCCAAGAACTAGCGGGGGCCTACGAGCAGTACTTC
NA TRBD1 TRBJ1-3 TRBV9 CASSAVRGPGNTIYF TGTGCCAGCAGCGCGGTCAGGGGGCCTGGAAACACCATATATTTT
NA TRBD1 TRBJ2-1 TRBV2 CASSDGQGASYNEQFF TGTGCCAGCAGTGACGGACAGGGGGCCTCCTACAATGAGCAGTTCTTC
few TRBD1 TRBJ1-1 TRBV7-2 CASSLTGATEAFF TGTGCCAGCAGCCTTACAGGGGCCACTGAAGCTTTCTTT
NA TRBD1 TRBJ2-1 TRBV6-2/TRBV6-3 CASSSNYRGDEQFF TGTGCCAGCAGTTCCAACTACAGGGGGGATGAGCAGTTCTTC
NA NA TRBJ2-7 TRBV12-5 CASGSRNSYEQYF TGTGCTAGTGGTTCCCGGAACTCCTACGAGCAGTACTTC
NA NA TRBJ2-3 TRBV7-2 CASSGTAGSSTDTQYF TGTGCCAGCTCGGGGACTGCGGGAAGCTCAACGGATACGCAGTATTTT
NA NA TRBJ2-2 TRBV7-2 CASSLDPGTGELFF TGTGCCAGCAGCTTAGACCCGGGAACCGGGGAGCTGTTTTTT